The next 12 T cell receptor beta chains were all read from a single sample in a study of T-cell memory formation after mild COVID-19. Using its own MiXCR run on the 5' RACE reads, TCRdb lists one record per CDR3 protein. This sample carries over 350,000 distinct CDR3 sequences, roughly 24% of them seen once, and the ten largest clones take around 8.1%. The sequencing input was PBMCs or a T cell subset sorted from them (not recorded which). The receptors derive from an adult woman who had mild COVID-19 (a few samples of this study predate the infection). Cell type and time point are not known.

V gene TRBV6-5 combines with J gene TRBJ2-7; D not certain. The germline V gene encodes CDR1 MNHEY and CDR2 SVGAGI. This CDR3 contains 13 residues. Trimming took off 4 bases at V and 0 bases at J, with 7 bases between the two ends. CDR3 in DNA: TGTGCCAGCAGTTCCCTTCCCTCCTACGAGCAGTACTTC. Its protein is CASSSLPSYEQYF.

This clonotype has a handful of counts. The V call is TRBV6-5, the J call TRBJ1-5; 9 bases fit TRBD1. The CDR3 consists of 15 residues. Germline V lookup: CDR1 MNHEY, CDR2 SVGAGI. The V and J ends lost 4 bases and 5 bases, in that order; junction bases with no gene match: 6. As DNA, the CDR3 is TGTGCCAGCAGTTTGACAGGGGGAGCTGATCAGCCCCAGCATTTT. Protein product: CASSLTGGADQPQHF.

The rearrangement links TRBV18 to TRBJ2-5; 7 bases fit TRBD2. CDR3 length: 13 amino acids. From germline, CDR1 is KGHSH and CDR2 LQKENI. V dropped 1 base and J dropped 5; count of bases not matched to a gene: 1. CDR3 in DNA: TGTGCCAGCTCACCACGGCGGGGGGAGACCCAGTACTTC. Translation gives CASSPRRGETQYF.

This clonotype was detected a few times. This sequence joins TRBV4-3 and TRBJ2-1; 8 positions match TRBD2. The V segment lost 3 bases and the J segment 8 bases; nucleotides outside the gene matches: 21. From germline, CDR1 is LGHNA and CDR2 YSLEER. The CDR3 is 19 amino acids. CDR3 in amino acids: CASSHSFNSGRAIGYEQFF. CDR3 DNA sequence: TGCGCCAGCAGCCATTCCTTTAACTCCGGGAGGGCCATTGGGTATGAGCAGTTCTTC.

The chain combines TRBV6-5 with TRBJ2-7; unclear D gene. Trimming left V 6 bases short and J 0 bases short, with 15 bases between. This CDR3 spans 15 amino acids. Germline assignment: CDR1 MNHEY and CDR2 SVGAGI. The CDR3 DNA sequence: TGTGCCAGCAGAGTCAGTACCCTGGGCTCCTACGAGCAGTACTTC. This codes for CASRVSTLGSYEQYF.

CDR3 bases: TGTGCCAGCAGCTTAATCCCGAGGGACACTGAAGCTTTCTTT. Residues: CASSLIPRDTEAFF. The chain links TRBV11-2 to TRBJ1-1; D is undetermined. The CDR3 length is 14 residues. Trimming left V 2 bases short and J 3 bases short, with 10 bases between. Germline V gene data show CDR1 as SGHAT and CDR2 as FQNNGV.

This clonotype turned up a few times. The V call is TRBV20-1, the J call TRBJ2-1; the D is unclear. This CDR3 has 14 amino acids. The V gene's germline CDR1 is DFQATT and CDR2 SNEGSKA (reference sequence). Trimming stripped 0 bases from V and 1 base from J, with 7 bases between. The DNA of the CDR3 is TGCAGTGCTAGAGATGACCGTTCCTACAATGAGCAGTTCTTC. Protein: CSARDDRSYNEQFF.

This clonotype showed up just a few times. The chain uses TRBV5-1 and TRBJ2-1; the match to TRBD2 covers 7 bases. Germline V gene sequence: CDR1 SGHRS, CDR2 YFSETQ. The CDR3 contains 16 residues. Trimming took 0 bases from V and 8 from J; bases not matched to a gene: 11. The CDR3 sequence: CASSLGSREPRDEQFF. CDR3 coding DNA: TGCGCCAGCAGCTTGGGGTCGCGGGAGCCCCGGGATGAGCAGTTCTTC.

CDR3 in amino acids: CASRAQISNQPQHF. The CDR3 region has the DNA TGTGCCAGCAGGGCTCAGATTAGCAATCAGCCCCAGCATTTT. V is TRBV12-3 or TRBV12-4 and J is TRBJ1-5; D uncertain. The CDR3 extends over 14 amino acids. V was pared by 6 bases and J by 0 bases, with 9 bases between.

CDR3 residues: CATSDTGSISYNEQFF. CDR3 nucleotide sequence: TGTGCCACCAGTGATACAGGGAGCATTTCCTACAATGAGCAGTTCTTC. The rearrangement uses TRBV24-1 and TRBJ2-1; D perhaps matches TRBD1 (6 bases). Germline V CDR1 and CDR2: KGHDR, SFDVKD. Trimming shortened V by 3 bases and J by 1 base, and 12 bases separated the two germline ends. This CDR3 spans 16 amino acids.

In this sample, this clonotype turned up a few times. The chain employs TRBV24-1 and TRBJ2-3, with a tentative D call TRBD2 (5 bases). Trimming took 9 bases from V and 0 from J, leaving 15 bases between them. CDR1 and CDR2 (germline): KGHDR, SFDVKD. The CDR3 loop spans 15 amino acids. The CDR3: CATHDGKSSTDTQYF. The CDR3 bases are TGTGCCACCCATGACGGGAAATCTAGCACAGATACGCAGTATTTT.

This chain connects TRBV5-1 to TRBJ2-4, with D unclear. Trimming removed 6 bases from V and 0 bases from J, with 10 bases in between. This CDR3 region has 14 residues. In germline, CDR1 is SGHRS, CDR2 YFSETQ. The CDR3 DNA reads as TGCGCCAGCACCCCCGACCTAGCCAAAAACATTCAGTACTTC. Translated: CASTPDLAKNIQYF.